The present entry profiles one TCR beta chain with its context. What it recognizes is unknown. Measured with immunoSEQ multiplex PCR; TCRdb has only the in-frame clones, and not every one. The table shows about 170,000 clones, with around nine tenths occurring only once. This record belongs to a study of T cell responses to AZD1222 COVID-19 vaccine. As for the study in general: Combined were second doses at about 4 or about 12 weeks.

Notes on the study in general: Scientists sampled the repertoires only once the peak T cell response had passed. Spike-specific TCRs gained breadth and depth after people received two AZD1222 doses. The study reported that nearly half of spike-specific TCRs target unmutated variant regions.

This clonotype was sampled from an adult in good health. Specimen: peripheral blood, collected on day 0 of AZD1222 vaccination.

The DNA of the CDR3 is TGTGCCAGCAGCCAAGATCGGCCAGGGGGGACCACTGAAGCTTTCTTT. This translates into CASSQDRPGGTTEAFF. V gene TRBV3-1 (or the pseudogene TRBV3-2) combines with J gene TRBJ1-1, with TRBD1 matching 7 bases. Germline V lookup: CDR1 LGHDT, CDR2 YNNKEL (reference sequence). The CDR3 spans 16 residues. J gave up 4 bases and V 0 bases, and 8 bases lay outside the gene matches.